This T cell receptor beta chain was profiled in a study of cytomegalovirus exposure and HLA in healthy donors. The PCR contained 60 Vbeta and 13 Jbeta primers. The protocol was immunoSEQ multiplex PCR, while the TCRdb copy is restricted to in-frame clones and leaves out a portion. The sample lists some 190,000 clones, around 76% seen once, with more than 1.5% in the top ten. Notes on the study in general: In a later analysis, productive TCRs from donors in an Asian-associated ancestry cluster reportedly carried fewer N-insertions than the cohort mean. As a later analysis revealed, most CMV-associated TCR beta chains appeared HLA-restricted. The classifier, whose performance was assessed in both the original and validation cohorts, reportedly diagnosed cytomegalovirus status with high specificity and sensitivity. TCR beta V segments were, for the most part, productive about 90% or about 30% of the time in an earlier analysis.

A word on this clone: The antigen is undetermined.

CDR3 size: 13 residues. The ends were cut back, 7 bases at V and 0 bases at J, with 9 bases in the middle. Germline V gene sequence: CDR1 LNHDA, CDR2 SQIVND (reference sequence). The TCR was taken from a man aged 35-49 years in good health and CMV-seronegative. The rearrangement links TRBV19 to TRBJ1-1; D uncertain. Sequencing input: PBMCs. CDR3 loop: CASNWRVNTEAFF. The CDR3 DNA reads TGTGCCAGTAATTGGCGGGTGAACACTGAAGCTTTCTTT. Complete variable domain (other parts from reference TRBV19 and TRBJ1-1): DGGITQSPKYLFRKEGQNVTLSCEQNLNHDAMYWYRQDPGQGLRLIYYSQIVNDFQKGDIAEGYSVSREKKESFPLTVTSAQKNPTAFYLCASNWRVNTEAFFGQGTRLTVV.